This TCR beta chain was obtained from a study of blood T cell repertoires in COVID-19. Overall study: Sources were T cells, B-cell-depleted T cells, or PBMCs; the material itself was cDNA or gDNA.

The CDR3 sequence is 13 residues long. Per the germline V gene, CDR1 is MNHEY and CDR2 is SVGAGI. Trimming left V 6 bases short and J 0 bases short, with 8 bases between. Methods used by the authors: Amplification of reference gene primers provided the estimated nucleated cell counts. The protocol was immunoSEQ multiplex PCR, while the TCRdb copy is restricted to in-frame clones and leaves out a portion. The D gene and trimming were derived from the DNA, and the V and J assignments and clone size from that table. Of approximately 170,000 clones in the sample, around 86% are singletons; the top ten hold under 15%.

This receptor was taken from a man aged 65-85 years who had recovered from COVID-19. The source material was peripheral blood. The V call is TRBV6-5, the J call TRBJ1-2, with a possible D match to TRBD1 (5 bases). The CDR3 bases are TGTGCCAGCAGCGGACAAGCTAACTATGGCTACACCTTC. Translating gives CASSGQANYGYTF.